These 26 T cell receptor beta chains originate from one sample sequenced in a study of cytomegalovirus exposure and HLA in healthy donors. The assay was immunoSEQ multiplex PCR, and TCRdb's table has in-frame clones only and misses some. Among about 57,000 clones listed, approximately 93% were seen once. The sequenced sample consisted of PBMCs. The source is a woman in her late teens or twenties in good health and CMV-seronegative.

The V gene is TRBV6-5, the J gene TRBJ1-2; D is unclear. Trimming left V 5 bases short and J 8 bases short, with 9 bases between. CDR3 length: 11 amino acids. Germline lookup yields CDR1 MNHEY and CDR2 SVGAGI. CDR3 bases: TGTGCCAGCAGTCATGGGAGCGGCTACACCTTC. Protein: CASSHGSGYTF.

This sequence joins TRBV6-1 and TRBJ1-1; D may be TRBD1 (6 bases). The CDR3 is 13 residues long. The V gene lost 10 bases and the J gene lost 6 bases, with 18 bases spanning the gap. Germline CDR1 reads MNHNS; CDR2 reads SASEGT. CDR3 sequence (DNA): TGTGCCACCACCTCGACAGGAATGGCTGAAGCTTTCTTT. This translates into CATTSTGMAEAFF.

Here the CDR3 reads CASSSPQAGRGNNEQFF. CDR3 coding DNA: TGCGCCAGCAGCTCCCCCCAAGCGGGGAGGGGTAACAATGAGCAGTTCTTC. The rearrangement joins TRBV5-1 to TRBJ2-1; TRBD2 aligns across 7 bases. After removal of 3 bases from V and 5 bases from J, the junction contained 14 bases not matched to a gene. Per the germline V gene, CDR1 is SGHRS and CDR2 is YFSETQ. There are 17 residues in the CDR3.

This chain links TRBV4-1 with TRBJ2-1; the match to TRBD2 covers 8 bases. V lost 4 bases and J lost 3; bases outside the gene matches: 14. CDR1 and CDR2 (germline): MGHRA, YSYEKL. The CDR3 contains 18 residues. The chain's CDR3 is CASSPRYRGGSNYNEQFF. The CDR3, as DNA: TGCGCCAGCAGCCCACGATACCGGGGGGGGAGCAACTACAATGAGCAGTTCTTC.

The V gene is TRBV15, the J gene TRBJ2-5; D may be TRBD1 (6 bases). CDR1 and CDR2 from the germline V gene are LNHNV and YYDKDF (reference sequence). Trimming cost V 5 bases and J 1 base, with 11 bases left between them. This CDR3 contains 14 residues. CDR3: CATSSRDTQETQYF. The CDR3 DNA reads as TGTGCCACCAGCTCTCGGGACACCCAAGAGACCCAGTACTTC.

This chain links TRBV30 with TRBJ1-1; 8 bases line up with TRBD1. J lost 8 bases, V lost 3 bases, and 11 bases had no gene match. This CDR3 has 14 residues. CDR1 and CDR2 from the germline V gene are GTSNPN and SVGIG (reference sequence). The CDR3 loop is CAWSRDRGGAEAFF. The DNA for the CDR3 is TGTGCCTGGAGCCGAGACAGGGGAGGGGCAGAAGCTTTCTTT.

This clone was observed a handful of times. The rearrangement links TRBV7-9 to TRBJ2-4; possibly TRBD2 for D (5 bases). The CDR3 is 16 amino acids. Germline V gene lookup returns CDR1 SEHNR and CDR2 FQNEAQ (reference sequence). Trimming removed 0 bases at V and 7 bases at J, with 16 bases between. As DNA, the CDR3 is TGTGCCAGCAGCTTAGCGCTCGGGGTTGTGGGGAACATTCAGTACTTC. Translated: CASSLALGVVGNIQYF.

The J gene is TRBJ1-1, the V gene TRBV6-6, with TRBD1 as a possible D gene (6 bases). Trimming stripped 10 bases from V and 4 bases from J, with 10 bases between. The CDR3 loop spans 11 amino acids. CDR1 is MNHNY, CDR2 SVGAGI, per germline (reference sequence). The CDR3 bases are TGTGCCACCCGGGGGGCCACTGAAGCTTTCTTT. This sequence encodes CATRGATEAFF.

The V and J genes are TRBV7-3 and TRBJ1-4; 7 bases map to TRBD1. The V and J ends lost 2 bases and 8 bases, in that order; junction bases with no gene match: 11. This CDR3 comprises 16 residues. The germline V gene encodes CDR1 SGHTA and CDR2 FQGTGA. This CDR3 is CASSLAGGGTREKLFF. The DNA for the CDR3 is TGTGCCAGCAGCTTAGCGGGAGGGGGCACGAGAGAAAAACTGTTTTTT.

Only a few counts were recorded for this clone. This chain links TRBV11-2 with TRBJ1-1; D is undetermined. The CDR3 has 13 residues. Per the germline V gene, CDR1 is SGHAT and CDR2 is FQNNGV. Between the trimmed V and J ends, which lost 2 bases and 8 bases, there was a span of 12 bases. CDR3 nucleotide sequence: TGTGCCAGCAGCTTATCTATGACGGGGGAAGCTTTCTTT. Translating gives CASSLSMTGEAFF. The full variable domain, in which reference TRBV11-2 and TRBJ1-1 provide the parts outside the CDR3, is EAGVAQSPRYKIIEKRQSVAFWCNPISGHATLYWYQQILGQGPKLLIQFQNNGVVDDSQLPKDRFSAERLKGVDSTLKIQPAKLEDSAVYLCASSLSMTGEAFFGQGTRLTVV.

The chain joins TRBV5-1 to TRBJ2-2; D might be TRBD2 (6 bases). Germline V CDR1 and CDR2: SGHRS, YFSETQ. The ends were cut back, 0 bases at V and 2 bases at J, with 8 bases in the middle. CDR3 length: 15 residues. CDR3 nucleotides: TGCGCCAGCAGCTTGGGTGCGGGAAACACCGGGGAGCTGTTTTTT. Protein sequence: CASSLGAGNTGELFF.

This clone was detected only a few times. The chain is built from TRBV5-5 and TRBJ1-2, with 9 bases identical to TRBD1. The germline CDR1 and CDR2 sequences are SGHKS and YYEKEE (reference sequence). V trimming: 1 base; J trimming: 6 bases; junction bases outside the gene matches: 10. The CDR3 is 16 residues long. The CDR3 coding sequence is TGTGCCAGCAGCTTGTGGAAAGGGACAGGGTCGGATGGCTACACCTTC. It encodes CASSLWKGTGSDGYTF.

The V call is TRBV10-3, the J call TRBJ2-1; 7 bases map to TRBD2. This CDR3 contains 13 residues. The V gene's germline CDR1 is ENHRY and CDR2 SYGVKD. V shed 2 bases, J shed 10 bases, and the junction held 5 bases outside the gene matches. CDR3 region: CAISEGLGREQFF. The DNA of the CDR3 is TGTGCCATCAGTGAGGGACTAGGCCGCGAGCAGTTCTTC.

V and J are TRBV10-3 and TRBJ2-3, with TRBD1 matching 10 bases. The CDR3 runs 15 residues. Trimming at V came to 3 bases and at J to 3 bases, leaving 3 bases not matched to a gene. Looked up from germline, CDR1 is ENHRY and CDR2 is SYGVKD. CDR3 sequence: CAISEGQGGTDTQYF. The CDR3 bases are TGTGCCATCAGTGAAGGACAGGGGGGGACAGATACGCAGTATTTT.

The CDR3 bases are TGTGCCAGTTACACAGTTCCTGGAAACACCATATATTTT. Translated: CASYTVPGNTIYF. The chain is built from TRBV19 and TRBJ1-3; no firm D call. Germline lookup yields CDR1 LNHDA and CDR2 SQIVND (reference sequence). The CDR3 length is 13 residues. With 8 bases removed from V and 2 bases from J, the gap between germline ends came to 10 bases.

This chain joins TRBV28 and TRBJ1-5; TRBD1 aligns across 8 bases. V was clipped by 6 bases and J by 6 bases; unmatched bases: 10. The CDR3 extends over 15 amino acids. Germline assignment: CDR1 MDHEN and CDR2 SYDVKM. The CDR3 here is CASSPSTGETQPQHF. Here the CDR3 DNA reads TGTGCCAGCAGCCCCTCGACAGGGGAAACTCAGCCCCAGCATTTT.

J is TRBJ2-7 and V is TRBV6-1, with 9 bases matching TRBD1. The CDR3 has 14 residues. Germline V gene sequence: CDR1 MNHNS, CDR2 SASEGT. V lost 7 bases to trimming and J lost 3 bases; unmatched junction nucleotides: 7. This chain's CDR3 is CASKSGQGFYEQYV. In DNA form, the CDR3 reads TGTGCCAGCAAGTCGGGACAGGGCTTCTACGAGCAGTACGTC.

The chain uses TRBV11-3 and TRBJ2-4; TRBD2 matches at 9 bases. V shed 5 bases and J 2 bases; nucleotides not matched to a gene: 13. In germline, CDR1 is SGHNT, CDR2 YENEEA. CDR3 length equals 18 residues. The CDR3, as DNA: TGTGCCAGCAGCACTAGAAGGGATAGCGGGAGACCCAAAAACATTCAGTACTTC. Translation: CASSTRRDSGRPKNIQYF.

The chain joins TRBV18 to TRBJ2-5; a weak D match, TRBD2 (6 bases). CDR3 length equals 18 residues. V was trimmed by 1 base and J by 5 bases, leaving 23 bases between them. The V gene's germline CDR1 is KGHSH and CDR2 LQKENI. The CDR3 nucleotides are TGTGCCAGCTCACCACGGATTTTTCCGGGATTCAGCGGGGAGACCCAGTACTTC. It translates to CASSPRIFPGFSGETQYF.

CDR3 residues: CASRVIGQGAGGYTF. The CDR3 DNA follows: TGTGCCAGTAGGGTGATAGGACAGGGGGCGGGTGGCTACACCTTC. The V gene is TRBV19, the J gene TRBJ1-2; 11 bases match TRBD1. Per germline, CDR1 LNHDA and CDR2 SQIVND (reference sequence). The CDR3 is 15 amino acids. J was trimmed by 7 bases and V by 6 bases; bases with no gene match: 10.

The chain employs TRBV18 and TRBJ2-2; TRBD1 matches at 7 bases. CDR3 length: 15 amino acids. Germline CDR1 KGHSH, CDR2 LQKENI. The junction had 5 bases not matched to a gene; V was cut back by 6 bases and J by 1 base. The CDR3 DNA is TGTGCCAGCTCCCCTACAGGGGTGAACACCGGGGAGCTGTTTTTT. It is translated as CASSPTGVNTGELFF.

The chain links TRBV11-2 to TRBJ1-1, with TRBD1 identical over 9 bases. Losses at the gene ends were 2 bases for V and 1 base for J; bases not matched to a gene: 11. This CDR3 spans 18 amino acids. Germline CDR1 is SGHAT and CDR2 is FQNNGV. The CDR3 DNA is TGTGCCAGCAGCTTACCCACGCGGGCGACAGGGGGGAACACTGAAGCTTTCTTT. It encodes CASSLPTRATGGNTEAFF.

The chain couples TRBV10-3 to TRBJ2-1, with a weak D call TRBD2 (6 bases). CDR1 is ENHRY, CDR2 SYGVKD, per germline. V lost 6 bases to trimming and J lost 9 bases, with 15 bases between them. This CDR3 has 13 amino acids. CDR3 nucleotide sequence: TGTGCCATCAGGCGGGACGGGCAGGGTGAGCAGTTCTTC. This translates into CAIRRDGQGEQFF.

The rearrangement links TRBV7-8 to TRBJ2-3, with D tentatively TRBD2 (5 bases). CDR1 is SGHVS and CDR2 is FQNEAQ in the germline V gene. Between the trimmed V and J ends, which lost 0 bases and 7 bases, there was a span of 11 bases. The CDR3 runs to 14 residues. The CDR3 loop is CASSLARGLYTQYF. CDR3 DNA: TGTGCCAGCAGCTTAGCGCGAGGGTTATATACGCAGTATTTT.

The chain combines TRBV19 with TRBJ1-4; D not certain. V was clipped by 4 bases and J by 7 bases, with 7 bases between them. Per the germline V gene, CDR1 is LNHDA and CDR2 is SQIVND (reference sequence). The CDR3 is made up of 12 amino acids. CDR3 nucleotides: TGTGCCAGTAGTAACAATGGTGAAAAACTGTTTTTT. Translation: CASSNNGEKLFF.

V gene TRBV27 combines with J gene TRBJ1-5; 7 bases are a match to TRBD1. Trimming at V came to 5 bases and at J to 6 bases, leaving 7 bases not matched to a gene. Germline CDR1 is MNHEY and CDR2 is SMNVEV (reference sequence). This CDR3 region has 14 residues. The CDR3 here is CASSPRDRAQPQHF. As DNA, the CDR3 is TGTGCCAGCAGTCCCCGGGACAGAGCTCAGCCCCAGCATTTT.